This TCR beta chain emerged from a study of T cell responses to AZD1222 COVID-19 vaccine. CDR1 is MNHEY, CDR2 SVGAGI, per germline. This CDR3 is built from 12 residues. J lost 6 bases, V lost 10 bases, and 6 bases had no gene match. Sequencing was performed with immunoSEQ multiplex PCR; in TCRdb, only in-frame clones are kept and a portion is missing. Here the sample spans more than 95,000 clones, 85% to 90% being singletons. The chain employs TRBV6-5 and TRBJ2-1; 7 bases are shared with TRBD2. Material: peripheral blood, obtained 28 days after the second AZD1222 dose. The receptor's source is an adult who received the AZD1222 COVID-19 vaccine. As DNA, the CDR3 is TGTGCCACCGCCCGCGGGGGCAATGAGCAGTTCTTC. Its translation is CATARGGNEQFF.